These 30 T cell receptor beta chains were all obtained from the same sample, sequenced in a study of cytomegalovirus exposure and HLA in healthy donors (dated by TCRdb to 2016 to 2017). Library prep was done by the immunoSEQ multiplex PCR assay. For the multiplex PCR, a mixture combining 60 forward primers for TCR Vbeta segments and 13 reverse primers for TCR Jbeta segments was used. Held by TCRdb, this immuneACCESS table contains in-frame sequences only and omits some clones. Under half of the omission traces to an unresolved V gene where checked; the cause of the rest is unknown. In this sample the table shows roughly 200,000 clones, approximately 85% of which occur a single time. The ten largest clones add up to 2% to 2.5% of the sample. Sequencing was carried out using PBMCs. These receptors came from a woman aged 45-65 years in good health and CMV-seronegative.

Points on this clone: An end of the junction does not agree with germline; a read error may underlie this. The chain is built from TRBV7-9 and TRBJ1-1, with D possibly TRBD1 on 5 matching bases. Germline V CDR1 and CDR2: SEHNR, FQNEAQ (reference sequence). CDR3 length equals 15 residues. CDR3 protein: CSSSSGHRQNTEAFF. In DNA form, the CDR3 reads TGTTCCAGCAGCTCAGGGCACCGACAGAACACTGAAGCTTTCTTT.

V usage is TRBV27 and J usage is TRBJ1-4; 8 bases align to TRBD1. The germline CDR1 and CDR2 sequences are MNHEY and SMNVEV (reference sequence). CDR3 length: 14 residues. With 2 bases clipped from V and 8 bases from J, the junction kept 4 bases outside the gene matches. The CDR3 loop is CASSLRQGAEKLFF. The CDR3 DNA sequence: TGTGCCAGCAGTTTAAGGCAGGGGGCAGAAAAACTGTTTTTT. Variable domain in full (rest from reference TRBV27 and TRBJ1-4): EAQVTQNPRYLITVTGKKLTVTCSQNMNHEYMSWYRQDPGLGLRQIYYSMNVEVTDKGDVPEGYKVSRKEKRNFPLILESPSPNQTSLYFCASSLRQGAEKLFFGSGTQLSVL.

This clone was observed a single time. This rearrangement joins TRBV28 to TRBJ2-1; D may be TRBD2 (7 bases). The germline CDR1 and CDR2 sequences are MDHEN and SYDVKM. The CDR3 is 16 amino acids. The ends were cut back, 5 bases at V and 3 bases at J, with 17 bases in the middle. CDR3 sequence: CASSPAGRGLYNEQFF. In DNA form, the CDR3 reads TGTGCCAGCAGTCCCGCAGGGCGGGGGCTCTACAATGAGCAGTTCTTC.

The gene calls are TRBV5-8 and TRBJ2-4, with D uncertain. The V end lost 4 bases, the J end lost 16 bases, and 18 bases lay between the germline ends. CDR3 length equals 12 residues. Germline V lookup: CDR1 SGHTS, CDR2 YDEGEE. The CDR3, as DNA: TGTGCCAGCAGCCCCCACCCGCGTAGTGTCTACTTC. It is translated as CASSPHPRSVYF.

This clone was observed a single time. The CDR3, as DNA: TGCGCCAGCAGCTTGGAATTGACAGGGTATGGCTACACCTTC. Its protein is CASSLELTGYGYTF. This chain connects TRBV5-1 to TRBJ1-2; TRBD1 matches at 7 bases. Germline V gene sequence: CDR1 SGHRS, CDR2 YFSETQ. The CDR3 totals 14 residues. Trimming removed 0 bases from V and 5 bases from J; junction bases left unmatched: 4.

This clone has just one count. The CDR3 DNA follows: TGTGCCACCAGCCTCCTGGGGCCCAATGAGCAGTTCTTC. Its translation: CATSLLGPNEQFF. V and J are TRBV15 and TRBJ2-1; D perhaps matches TRBD1 (5 bases). Germline-derived CDR1 and CDR2 are LNHNV and YYDKDF (reference sequence). This CDR3 comprises 13 residues. Trimming shortened V by 5 bases and J by 6 bases, and 11 bases separated the two germline ends. The variable domain in full, completed from reference TRBV15 and TRBJ2-1, reads DAMVIQNPRYQVTQFGKPVTLSCSQTLNHNVMYWYQQKSSQAPKLLFHYYDKDFNNEADTPDNFQSRRPNTSFCFLDIRSPGLGDTAMYLCATSLLGPNEQFFGPGTRLTVL.

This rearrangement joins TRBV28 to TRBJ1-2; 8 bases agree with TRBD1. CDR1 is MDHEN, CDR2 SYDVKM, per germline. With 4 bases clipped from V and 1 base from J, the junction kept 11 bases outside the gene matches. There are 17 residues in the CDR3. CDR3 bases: TGTGCCAGCAGTTCCCCACCCCACAGGGGGGGTAACTATGGCTACACCTTC. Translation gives CASSSPPHRGGNYGYTF.

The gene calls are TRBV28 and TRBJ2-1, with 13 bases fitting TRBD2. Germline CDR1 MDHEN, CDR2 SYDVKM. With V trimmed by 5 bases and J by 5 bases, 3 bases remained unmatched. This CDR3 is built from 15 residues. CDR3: CASSLGTSGDNEQFF. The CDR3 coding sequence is TGTGCCAGCAGTCTCGGGACTAGCGGGGACAATGAGCAGTTCTTC.

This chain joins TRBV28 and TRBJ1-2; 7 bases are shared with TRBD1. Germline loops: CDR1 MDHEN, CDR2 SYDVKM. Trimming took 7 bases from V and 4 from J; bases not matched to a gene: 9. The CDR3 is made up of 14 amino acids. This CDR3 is CASIVRGKGYGYTF. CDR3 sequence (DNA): TGTGCCAGCATCGTCAGGGGGAAAGGCTATGGCTACACCTTC.

CDR3: CATPGPGSNTGELFF. CDR3 bases: TGTGCCACGCCGGGCCCAGGGTCTAACACCGGGGAGCTGTTTTTT. J is TRBJ2-2 and V is TRBV5-4; D might be TRBD1 (5 bases). V gave up 9 bases and J gave up 2 bases, with 17 bases separating them. This CDR3 is 15 amino acids long. Germline assignment: CDR1 SGHNT and CDR2 YYREEE (reference sequence).

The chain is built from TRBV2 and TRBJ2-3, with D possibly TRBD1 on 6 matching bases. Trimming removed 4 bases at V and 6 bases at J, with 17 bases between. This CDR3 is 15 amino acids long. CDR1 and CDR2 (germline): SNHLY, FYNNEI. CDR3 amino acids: CASSAETGRGDTQYF. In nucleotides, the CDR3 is TGTGCCAGCAGTGCTGAAACAGGGCGAGGGGATACGCAGTATTTT.

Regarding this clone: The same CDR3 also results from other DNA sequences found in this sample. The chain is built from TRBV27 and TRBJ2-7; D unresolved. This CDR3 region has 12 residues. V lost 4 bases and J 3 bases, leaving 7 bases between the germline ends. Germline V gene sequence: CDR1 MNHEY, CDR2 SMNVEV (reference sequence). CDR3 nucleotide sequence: TGTGCCAGCAGTTCCACCAGCTACGAGCAGTACTTC. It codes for CASSSTSYEQYF.

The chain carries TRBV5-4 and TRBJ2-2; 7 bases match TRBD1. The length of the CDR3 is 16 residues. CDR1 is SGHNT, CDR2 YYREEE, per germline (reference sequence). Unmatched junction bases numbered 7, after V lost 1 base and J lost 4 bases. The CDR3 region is CASSLIGDRATGELFF. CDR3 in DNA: TGTGCCAGCAGCTTGATTGGAGACAGGGCCACCGGGGAGCTGTTTTTT.

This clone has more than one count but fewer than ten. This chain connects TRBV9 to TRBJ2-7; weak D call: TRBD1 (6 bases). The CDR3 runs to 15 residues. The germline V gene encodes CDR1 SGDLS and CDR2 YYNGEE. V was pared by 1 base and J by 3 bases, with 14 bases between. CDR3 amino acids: CASSVSGTRGYEQYF. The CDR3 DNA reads TGTGCCAGCAGCGTATCCGGGACAAGGGGCTACGAGCAGTACTTC. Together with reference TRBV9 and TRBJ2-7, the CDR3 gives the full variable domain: DSGVTQTPKHLITATGQRVTLRCSPRSGDLSVYWYQQSLDQGLQFLIQYYNGEERAKGNILERFSAQQFPDLHSELNLSSLELGDSALYFCASSVSGTRGYEQYFGPGTRLTVT.

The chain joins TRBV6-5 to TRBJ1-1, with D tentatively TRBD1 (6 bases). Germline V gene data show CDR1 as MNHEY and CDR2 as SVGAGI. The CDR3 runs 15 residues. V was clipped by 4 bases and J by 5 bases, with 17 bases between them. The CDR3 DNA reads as TGTGCCAGCAGTTCCCTGGGCAGGGGAGAGACTGAAGCTTTCTTT. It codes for CASSSLGRGETEAFF.

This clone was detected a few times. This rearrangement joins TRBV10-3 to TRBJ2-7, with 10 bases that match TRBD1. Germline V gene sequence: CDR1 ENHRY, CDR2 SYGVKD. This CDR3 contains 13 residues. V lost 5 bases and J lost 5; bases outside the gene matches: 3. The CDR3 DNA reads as TGTGCCATCAGTCTGACAGGGGGCAACGAGCAGTACTTC. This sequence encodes CAISLTGGNEQYF.

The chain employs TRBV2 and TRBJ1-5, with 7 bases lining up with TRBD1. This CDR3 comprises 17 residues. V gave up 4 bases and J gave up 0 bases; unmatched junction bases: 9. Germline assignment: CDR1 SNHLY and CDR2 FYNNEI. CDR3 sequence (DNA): TGTGCCAGCAGTGCGATCACCGGGACAGATAGCAATCAGCCCCAGCATTTT. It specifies CASSAITGTDSNQPQHF.

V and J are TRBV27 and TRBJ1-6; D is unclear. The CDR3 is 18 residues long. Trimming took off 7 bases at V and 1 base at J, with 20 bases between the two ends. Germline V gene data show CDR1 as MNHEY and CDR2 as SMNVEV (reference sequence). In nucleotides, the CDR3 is TGTGCCAGCACCCAACGTTCACCCAGGAGGTCCTATAATTCACCCCTCCACTTT. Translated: CASTQRSPRRSYNSPLHF.

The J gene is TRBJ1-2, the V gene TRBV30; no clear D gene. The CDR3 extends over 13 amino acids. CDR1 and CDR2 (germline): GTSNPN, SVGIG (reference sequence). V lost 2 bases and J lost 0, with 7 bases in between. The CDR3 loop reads CAWSPTANYGYTF. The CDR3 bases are TGTGCCTGGAGTCCTACGGCTAACTATGGCTACACCTTC.

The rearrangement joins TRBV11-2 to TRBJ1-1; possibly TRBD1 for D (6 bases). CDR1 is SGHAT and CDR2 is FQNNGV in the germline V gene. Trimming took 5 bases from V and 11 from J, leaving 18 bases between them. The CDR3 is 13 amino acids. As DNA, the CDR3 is TGTGCCAGCAGCCACGGGCAGGGGTATGTGGCTTTCTTT. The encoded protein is CASSHGQGYVAFF.

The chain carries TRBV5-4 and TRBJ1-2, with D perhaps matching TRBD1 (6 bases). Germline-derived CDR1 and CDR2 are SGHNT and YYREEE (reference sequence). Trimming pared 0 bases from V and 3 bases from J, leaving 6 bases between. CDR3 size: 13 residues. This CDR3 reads CASSLDRDYGYTF. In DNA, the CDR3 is TGTGCCAGCAGCTTGGACAGGGACTATGGCTACACCTTC.

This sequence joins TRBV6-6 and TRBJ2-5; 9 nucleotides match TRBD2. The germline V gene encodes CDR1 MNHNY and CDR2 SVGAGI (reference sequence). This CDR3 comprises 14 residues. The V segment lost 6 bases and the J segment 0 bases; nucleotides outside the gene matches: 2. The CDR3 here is CASRSSGNQETQYF. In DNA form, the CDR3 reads TGTGCCAGCAGGTCTAGCGGGAACCAAGAGACCCAGTACTTC.

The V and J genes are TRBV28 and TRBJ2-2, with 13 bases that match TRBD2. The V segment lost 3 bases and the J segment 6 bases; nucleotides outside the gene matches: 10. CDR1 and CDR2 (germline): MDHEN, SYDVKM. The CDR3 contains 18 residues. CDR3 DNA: TGTGCCAGCAGTTTCCCAGGTGTGGGACTAGCGGGATCCGGGGAGCTGTTTTTT. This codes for CASSFPGVGLAGSGELFF.

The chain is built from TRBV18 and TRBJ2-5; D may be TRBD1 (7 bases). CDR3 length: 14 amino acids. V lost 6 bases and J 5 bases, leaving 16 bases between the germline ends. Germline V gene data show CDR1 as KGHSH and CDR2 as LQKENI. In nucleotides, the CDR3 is TGTGCCAGCTCCAACCAGGGGGGAGTGGAGACCCAGTACTTC. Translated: CASSNQGGVETQYF.

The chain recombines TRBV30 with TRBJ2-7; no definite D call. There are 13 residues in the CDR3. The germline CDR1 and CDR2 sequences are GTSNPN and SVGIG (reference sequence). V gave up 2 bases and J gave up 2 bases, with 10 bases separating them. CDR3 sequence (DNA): TGTGCCTGGAGTCGTCCGGTGGCCTACGAGCAGTACTTC. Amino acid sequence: CAWSRPVAYEQYF.

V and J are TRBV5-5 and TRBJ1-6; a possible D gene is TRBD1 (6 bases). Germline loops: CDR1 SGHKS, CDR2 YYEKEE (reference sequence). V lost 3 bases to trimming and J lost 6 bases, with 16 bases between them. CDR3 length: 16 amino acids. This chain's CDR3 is CASSSLTGSGNSPLHF. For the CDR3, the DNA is TGTGCCAGCAGCTCGTTGACAGGTTCGGGTAATTCACCCCTCCACTTT.

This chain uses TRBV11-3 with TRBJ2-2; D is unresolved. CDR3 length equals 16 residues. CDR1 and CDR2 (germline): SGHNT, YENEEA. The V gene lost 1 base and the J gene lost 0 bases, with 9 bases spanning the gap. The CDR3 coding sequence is TGTGCCAGCAGCTTAGCCCAGCGCCCGAACACCGGGGAGCTGTTTTTT. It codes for CASSLAQRPNTGELFF.

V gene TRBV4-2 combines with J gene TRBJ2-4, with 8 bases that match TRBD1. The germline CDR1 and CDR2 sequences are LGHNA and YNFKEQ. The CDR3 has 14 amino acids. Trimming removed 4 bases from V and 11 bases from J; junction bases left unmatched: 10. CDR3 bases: TGTGCCAGCAGCCCCCAGGGGGCTGATGGGTTTCAGTACTTC. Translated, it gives CASSPQGADGFQYF.

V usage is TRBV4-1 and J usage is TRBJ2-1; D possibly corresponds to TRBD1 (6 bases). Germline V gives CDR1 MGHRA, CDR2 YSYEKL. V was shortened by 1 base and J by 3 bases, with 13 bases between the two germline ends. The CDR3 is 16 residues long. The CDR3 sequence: CASSQGGQKIYNEQFF. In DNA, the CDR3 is TGCGCCAGCAGCCAAGGGGGGCAGAAGATCTACAATGAGCAGTTCTTC.

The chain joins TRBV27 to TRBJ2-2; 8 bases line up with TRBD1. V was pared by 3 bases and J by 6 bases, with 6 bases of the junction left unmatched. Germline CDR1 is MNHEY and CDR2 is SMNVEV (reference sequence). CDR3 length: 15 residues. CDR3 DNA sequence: TGTGCCAGCAGTTTTCGTGCAGGGGGCCCCGGGGAGCTGTTTTTT. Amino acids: CASSFRAGGPGELFF.